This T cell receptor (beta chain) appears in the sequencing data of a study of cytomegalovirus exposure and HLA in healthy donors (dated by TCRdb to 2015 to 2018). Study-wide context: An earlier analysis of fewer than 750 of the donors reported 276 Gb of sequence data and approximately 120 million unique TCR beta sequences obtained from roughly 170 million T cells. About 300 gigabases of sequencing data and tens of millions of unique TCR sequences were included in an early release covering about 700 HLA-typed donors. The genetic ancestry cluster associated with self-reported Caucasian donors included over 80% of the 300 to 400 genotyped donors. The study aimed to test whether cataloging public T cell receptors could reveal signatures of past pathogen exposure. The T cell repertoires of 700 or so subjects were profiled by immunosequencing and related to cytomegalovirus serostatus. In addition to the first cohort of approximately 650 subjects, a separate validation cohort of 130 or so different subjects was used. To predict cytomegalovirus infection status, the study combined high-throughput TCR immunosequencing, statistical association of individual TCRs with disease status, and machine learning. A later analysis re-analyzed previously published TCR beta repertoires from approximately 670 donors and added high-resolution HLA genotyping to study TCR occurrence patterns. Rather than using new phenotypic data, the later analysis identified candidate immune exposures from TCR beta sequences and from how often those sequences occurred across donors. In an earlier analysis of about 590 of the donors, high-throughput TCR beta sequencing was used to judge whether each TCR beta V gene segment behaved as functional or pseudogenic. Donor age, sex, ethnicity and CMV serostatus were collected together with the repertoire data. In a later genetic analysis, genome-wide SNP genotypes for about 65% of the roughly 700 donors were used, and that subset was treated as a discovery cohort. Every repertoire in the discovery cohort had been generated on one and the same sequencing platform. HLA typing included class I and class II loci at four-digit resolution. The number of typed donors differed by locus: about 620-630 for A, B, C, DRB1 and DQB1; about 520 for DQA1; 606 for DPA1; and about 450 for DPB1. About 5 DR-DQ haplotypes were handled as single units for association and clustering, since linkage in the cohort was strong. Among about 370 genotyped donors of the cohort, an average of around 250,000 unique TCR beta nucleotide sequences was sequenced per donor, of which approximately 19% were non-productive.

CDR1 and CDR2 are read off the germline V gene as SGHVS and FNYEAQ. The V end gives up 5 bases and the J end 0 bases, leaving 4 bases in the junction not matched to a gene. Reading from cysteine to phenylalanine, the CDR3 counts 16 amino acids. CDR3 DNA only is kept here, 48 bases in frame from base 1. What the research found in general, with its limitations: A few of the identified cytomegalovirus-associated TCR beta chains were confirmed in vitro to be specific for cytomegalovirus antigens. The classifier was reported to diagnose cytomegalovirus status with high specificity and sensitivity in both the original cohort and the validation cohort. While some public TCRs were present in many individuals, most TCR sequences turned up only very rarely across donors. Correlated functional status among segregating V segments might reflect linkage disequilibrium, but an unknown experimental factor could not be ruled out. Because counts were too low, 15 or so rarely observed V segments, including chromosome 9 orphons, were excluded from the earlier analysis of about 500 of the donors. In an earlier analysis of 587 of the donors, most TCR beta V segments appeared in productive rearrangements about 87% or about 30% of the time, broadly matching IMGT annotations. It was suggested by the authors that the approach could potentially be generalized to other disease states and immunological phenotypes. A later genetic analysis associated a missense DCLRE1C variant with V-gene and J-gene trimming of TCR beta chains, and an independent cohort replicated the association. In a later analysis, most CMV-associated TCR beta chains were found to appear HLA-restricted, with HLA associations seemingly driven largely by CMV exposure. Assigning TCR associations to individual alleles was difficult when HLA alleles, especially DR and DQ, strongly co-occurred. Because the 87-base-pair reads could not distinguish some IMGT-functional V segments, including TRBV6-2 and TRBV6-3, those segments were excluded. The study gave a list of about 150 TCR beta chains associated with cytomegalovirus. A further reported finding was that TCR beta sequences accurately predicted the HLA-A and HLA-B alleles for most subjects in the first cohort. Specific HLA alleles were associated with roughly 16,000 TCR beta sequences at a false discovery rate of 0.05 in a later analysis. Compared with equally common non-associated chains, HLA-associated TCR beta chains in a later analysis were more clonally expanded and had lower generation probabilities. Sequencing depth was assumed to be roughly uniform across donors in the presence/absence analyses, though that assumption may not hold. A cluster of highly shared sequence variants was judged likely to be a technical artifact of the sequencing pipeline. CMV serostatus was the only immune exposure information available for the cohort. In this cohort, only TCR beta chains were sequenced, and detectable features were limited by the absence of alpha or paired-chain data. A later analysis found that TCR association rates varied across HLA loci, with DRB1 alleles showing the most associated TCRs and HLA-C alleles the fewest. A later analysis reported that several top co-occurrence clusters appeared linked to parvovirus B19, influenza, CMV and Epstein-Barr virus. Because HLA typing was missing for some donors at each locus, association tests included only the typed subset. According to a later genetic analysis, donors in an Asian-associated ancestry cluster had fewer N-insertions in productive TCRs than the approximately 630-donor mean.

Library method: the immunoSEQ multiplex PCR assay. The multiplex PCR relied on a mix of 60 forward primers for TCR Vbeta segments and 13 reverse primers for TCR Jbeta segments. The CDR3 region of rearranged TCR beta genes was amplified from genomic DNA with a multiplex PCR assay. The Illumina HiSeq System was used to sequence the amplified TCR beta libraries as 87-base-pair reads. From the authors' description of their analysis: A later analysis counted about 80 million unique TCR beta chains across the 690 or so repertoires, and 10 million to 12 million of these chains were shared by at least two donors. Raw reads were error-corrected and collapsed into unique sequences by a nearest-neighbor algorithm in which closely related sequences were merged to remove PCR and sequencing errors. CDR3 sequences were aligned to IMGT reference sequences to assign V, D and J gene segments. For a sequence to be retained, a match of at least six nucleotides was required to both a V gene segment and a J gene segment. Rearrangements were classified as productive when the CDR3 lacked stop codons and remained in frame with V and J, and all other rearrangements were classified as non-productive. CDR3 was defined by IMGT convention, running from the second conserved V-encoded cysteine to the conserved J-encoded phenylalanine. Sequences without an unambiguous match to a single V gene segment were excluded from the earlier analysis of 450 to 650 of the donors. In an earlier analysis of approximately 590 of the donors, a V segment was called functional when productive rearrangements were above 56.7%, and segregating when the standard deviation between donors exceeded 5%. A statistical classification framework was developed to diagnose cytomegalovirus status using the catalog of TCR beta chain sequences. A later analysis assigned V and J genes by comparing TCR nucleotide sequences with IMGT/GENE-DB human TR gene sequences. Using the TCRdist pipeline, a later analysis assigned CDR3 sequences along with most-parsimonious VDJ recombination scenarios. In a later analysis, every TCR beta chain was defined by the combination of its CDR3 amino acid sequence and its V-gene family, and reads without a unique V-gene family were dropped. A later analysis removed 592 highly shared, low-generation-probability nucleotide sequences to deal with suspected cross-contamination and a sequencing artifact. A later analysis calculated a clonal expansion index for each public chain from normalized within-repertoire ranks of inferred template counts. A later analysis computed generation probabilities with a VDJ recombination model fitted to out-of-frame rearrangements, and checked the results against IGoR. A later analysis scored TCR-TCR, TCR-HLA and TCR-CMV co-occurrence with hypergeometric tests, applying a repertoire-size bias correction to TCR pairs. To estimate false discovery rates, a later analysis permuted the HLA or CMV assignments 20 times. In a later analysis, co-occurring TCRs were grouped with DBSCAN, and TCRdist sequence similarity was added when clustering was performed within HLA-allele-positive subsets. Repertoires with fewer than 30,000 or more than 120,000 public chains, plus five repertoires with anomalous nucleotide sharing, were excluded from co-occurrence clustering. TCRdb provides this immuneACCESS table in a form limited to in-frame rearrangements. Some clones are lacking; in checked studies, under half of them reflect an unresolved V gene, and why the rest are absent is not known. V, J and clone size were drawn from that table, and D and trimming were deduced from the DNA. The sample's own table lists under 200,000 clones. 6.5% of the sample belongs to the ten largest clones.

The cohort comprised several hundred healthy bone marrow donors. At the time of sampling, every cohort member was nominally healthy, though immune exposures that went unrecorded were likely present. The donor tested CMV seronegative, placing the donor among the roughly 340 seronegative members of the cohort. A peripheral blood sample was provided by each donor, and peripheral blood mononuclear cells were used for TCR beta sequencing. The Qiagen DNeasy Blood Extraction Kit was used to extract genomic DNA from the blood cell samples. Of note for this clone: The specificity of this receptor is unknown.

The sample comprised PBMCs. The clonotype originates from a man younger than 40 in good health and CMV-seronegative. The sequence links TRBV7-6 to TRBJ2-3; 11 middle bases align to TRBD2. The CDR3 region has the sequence CASSLRLAGSTDTQYF. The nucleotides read TGTGCCAGCAGCCTACGACTAGCGGGAAGCACAGATACGCAGTATTTT.